This TCR beta chain stems from a study of T-cell reconstitution after alpha-beta-depleted transplantation in children. Whole-study findings and limits: The main origin of T-cell counts and diversity one year after transplant was newly produced T cells. Some patients showed high day-60 TCRbeta diversity, which derived from surviving recipient T cells and thymic progenitors. About two months after transplant, alpha-beta T cells reportedly came from several hundred expanded graft clones.

Per the germline V gene, CDR1 is SGHAT and CDR2 is FQNNGV. The CDR3 is made up of 15 amino acids. Trimming pared 3 bases from V and 7 bases from J, leaving 18 bases between. Unique molecular identifiers were used in preparing the TCRbeta library. TCRdb re-analysed the PCR reads in MiXCR, keeping a single row per CDR3 protein. The sample holds fewer than 400,000 distinct CDR3 sequences, 23% seen once. Remarks on this clonotype: As yet, its antigen is unknown.

The material was PBMCs, mostly from graft donor cells, obtained 180 days after TCRalphabeta/CD19-depleted stem cell transplant. This sequence joins TRBV11-2 and TRBJ2-5, with D possibly TRBD2 on 5 matching bases. The sequence was obtained from a male patient aged 10 to 17 who had a stem cell transplant for acute lymphoblastic leukemia, so the T cells may come from the graft donor. The CDR3 is CASSFKVSVRGTQYF. The DNA for the CDR3 is TGTGCCAGCAGCTTCAAAGTTAGCGTTCGGGGGACCCAGTACTTC.